This T cell receptor (beta chain) was captured by sequencing in a study of blood T cell repertoires in COVID-19. The sample holds a few counts of this clone. V shed 3 bases and J shed 5 bases, with 15 bases lying between them. From germline, CDR1 is SGHDT and CDR2 YYEEEE. This CDR3 region has 15 residues. This table comes from immunoSEQ multiplex PCR, and its TCRdb copy is limited to in-frame clones, with some not included. The sample consists of 95,000 to 150,000 clones, nearly 90% of them appearing once. The sequencing input was peripheral blood. The clonotype was recovered from a woman aged 55-70 years with COVID-19, enrolled during active disease. The chain employs TRBV5-6 and TRBJ1-5; no definite D call. CDR3 in amino acids: CASSSWIRSHQPQHF. The CDR3, as DNA: TGTGCCAGCAGCTCTTGGATCCGGAGCCATCAGCCCCAGCATTTT. Drawing the rest from reference TRBV5-6 and TRBJ1-5, the complete variable domain is DAGVTQSPTHLIKTRGQQVTLRCSPKSGHDTVSWYQQALGQGPQFIFQYYEEEERQRGNFPDRFSGHQFPNYSSELNVNALLLGDSALYLCASSSWIRSHQPQHFGDGTRLSIL.